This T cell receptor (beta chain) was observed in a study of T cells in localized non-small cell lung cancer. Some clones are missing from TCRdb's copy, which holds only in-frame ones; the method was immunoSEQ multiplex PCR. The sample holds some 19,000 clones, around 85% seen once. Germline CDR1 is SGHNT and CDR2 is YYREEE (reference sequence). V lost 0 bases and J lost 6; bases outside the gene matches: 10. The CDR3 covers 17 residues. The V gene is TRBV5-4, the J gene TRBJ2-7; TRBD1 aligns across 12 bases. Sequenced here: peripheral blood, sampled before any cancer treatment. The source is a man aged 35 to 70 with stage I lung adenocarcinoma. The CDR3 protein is CASSLARGGQGAGEQYF. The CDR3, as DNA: TGTGCCAGCAGCTTGGCGCGTGGGGGACAGGGGGCGGGCGAGCAGTACTTC.